This T cell receptor beta chain is drawn from a study of radiotherapy plus CTLA-4 blockade in lung cancer. Notes on the study in general: Interferon-beta, together with early blood T cell clone dynamics, reportedly best predicted response. Clones derived from tumor TCRs expanded in blood after radiotherapy plus ipilimumab.

As to this clone: Its matching antigen is unknown.

Measured with immunoSEQ multiplex PCR; TCRdb has only the in-frame clones, and not every one. The sample contains some 45,000 clones, less than 85% of which appear only once. Sample: peripheral blood, taken from a patient treated with radiotherapy plus ipilimumab. This TCR came from a human donor with non-small cell lung cancer who had stable disease on radiotherapy plus ipilimumab.

CDR3 sequence: CASHPPRNTEAFF. The CDR3 bases are TGTGCCAGTCATCCCCCTAGGAACACTGAAGCTTTCTTT. The chain employs TRBV6-5 and TRBJ1-1; D is unclear. Germline assignment: CDR1 MNHEY and CDR2 SVGAGI. This CDR3 comprises 13 residues. Trimming took off 9 bases at V and 1 base at J, with 12 bases between the two ends.